The 21 T cell receptor beta chains given below trace back to one sample, sequenced in a study of B cell selection in AIRE deficiency. Sorting defined conventional CD4 T cells as CD4+CD127+. The method was immunoSEQ multiplex PCR; TCRdb's version includes in-frame clones alone and lacks a portion of them. The sample includes fewer than 30,000 clones, about 96% of them seen just once. Specimen: CD4+CD127+ conventional T cells sorted from PBMCs. These receptors came from a human donor in good health.

The chain is built from TRBV11-2 and TRBJ1-1; D remains ambiguous. CDR3 length: 14 residues. Trimming shortened V by 2 bases and J by 4 bases, and 11 bases separated the two germline ends. CDR1 and CDR2 (germline): SGHAT, FQNNGV. The CDR3 region is CASSLIVSSTEAFF. Here the CDR3 DNA reads TGTGCCAGCAGCTTAATTGTGTCATCCACTGAAGCTTTCTTT.

CDR3 sequence: CATSTRQGDYEQYF. DNA of the CDR3: TGTGCCACCAGCACCAGACAGGGGGACTACGAGCAGTACTTC. This chain joins TRBV15 and TRBJ2-7; 9 nucleotides align to TRBD1. CDR3 length equals 14 residues. CDR1 and CDR2 from the germline V gene are LNHNV and YYDKDF (reference sequence). With V trimmed by 4 bases and J by 3 bases, 4 bases remained unmatched. Supplemented by reference TRBV15 and TRBJ2-7, the full variable domain reads DAMVIQNPRYQVTQFGKPVTLSCSQTLNHNVMYWYQQKSSQAPKLLFHYYDKDFNNEADTPDNFQSRRPNTSFCFLDIRSPGLGDTAMYLCATSTRQGDYEQYFGPGTRLTVT.

V gene TRBV6-6 combines with J gene TRBJ2-1; D unresolved. V lost 6 bases and J 2 bases, leaving 17 bases between the germline ends. The length of the CDR3 is 16 residues. From germline, CDR1 is MNHNY and CDR2 SVGAGI (reference sequence). The CDR3 nucleotides are TGTGCCAGCAGGCCCAGCAAGGTACCTACCTACAATGAGCAGTTCTTC. Translation gives CASRPSKVPTYNEQFF.

The chain joins TRBV23-1 to TRBJ2-7; TRBD1 agrees at 11 bases. TRBV23-1 is sorted into the ORF group, with uncertain function. The CDR3 consists of 15 residues. J gave up 3 bases and V 2 bases, and 3 bases lay outside the gene matches. This chain's CDR3 is CASSQRDRGYYEQYF. DNA of the CDR3: TGCGCCAGCAGTCAAAGGGACAGGGGGTACTACGAGCAGTACTTC.

A single count supports this clone. Other DNA sequences within the sample encode an identical CDR3. CDR3 sequence reads: CASSRPGQIGAGELFF. CDR3 coding DNA: TGTGCCAGTAGTCGGCCGGGACAGATTGGGGCAGGGGAGCTGTTTTTT. The chain joins TRBV6-6 to TRBJ2-2; 7 nucleotides agree with TRBD1. With 9 bases clipped from V and 8 bases from J, the junction kept 18 bases outside the gene matches. This CDR3 spans 16 amino acids. Germline V lookup: CDR1 MNHNY, CDR2 SVGAGI (reference sequence).

The chain links TRBV9 to TRBJ2-1; D ambiguous. The CDR3 is 16 amino acids. Germline V gives CDR1 SGDLS, CDR2 YYNGEE. The V and J ends lost 0 bases and 7 bases respectively, with 17 bases between them. CDR3 sequence: CASSVDPRAQRNEQFF. CDR3 coding DNA: TGTGCCAGCAGCGTAGATCCACGGGCCCAGAGGAATGAGCAGTTCTTC.

The sample holds one count of this clone. The V call is TRBV18, the J call TRBJ2-1; 7 bases line up with TRBD2. Looked up from germline, CDR1 is KGHSH and CDR2 is LQKENI. After removal of 4 bases from V and 6 bases from J, the junction contained 9 bases not matched to a gene. The CDR3 contains 15 residues. Here the CDR3 reads CASSRGLADPNEQFF. CDR3 bases: TGTGCCAGCTCACGAGGGCTAGCGGATCCCAATGAGCAGTTCTTC.

The gene calls are TRBV28 and TRBJ2-2; possibly TRBD1 for D (7 bases). Trimming took 3 bases from V and 3 from J, leaving 11 bases between them. This CDR3 is built from 15 residues. Germline CDR1 is MDHEN and CDR2 is SYDVKM. The CDR3 region has the DNA TGTGCCAGCAGTTTGCGGGACAGATACACCGGGGAGCTGTTTTTT. This translates into CASSLRDRYTGELFF.

The chain is built from TRBV28 and TRBJ2-7; D perhaps matches TRBD1 (6 bases). CDR1 is MDHEN, CDR2 SYDVKM, per germline. Trimming stripped 3 bases from V and 2 bases from J, with 14 bases between. The CDR3 has 15 amino acids. CDR3 DNA: TGTGCCAGCAGTTTCAGGGGCCACGACGCCTACGAGCAGTACTTC. The encoded protein is CASSFRGHDAYEQYF.

The J gene is TRBJ2-3, the V gene TRBV7-2, with 10 bases matching TRBD2. CDR1 is SGHTA, CDR2 FQGNSA, per germline. Losses at the gene ends were 6 bases for V and 2 bases for J; bases not matched to a gene: 5. The CDR3 is 15 amino acids. Here the CDR3 reads CASSLTSGPTDTQYF. CDR3 nucleotides: TGTGCCAGCAGTCTGACTAGCGGGCCCACAGATACGCAGTATTTT.

This clone was seen once. The chain joins TRBV6-1 to TRBJ1-4, with TRBD1 as a possible D gene (6 bases). Germline lookup yields CDR1 MNHNS and CDR2 SASEGT. Trimming pared 10 bases from V and 3 bases from J, leaving 12 bases between. The CDR3 extends over 13 amino acids. The CDR3 reads CATNRAPNEKLFF. The CDR3 coding sequence is TGTGCCACCAACAGGGCCCCTAATGAAAAACTGTTTTTT.

This CDR3 is CASSLGDFSYEQYF. The DNA for the CDR3 is TGCGCCAGCAGCCTCGGGGACTTCTCCTACGAGCAGTACTTC. The rearrangement joins TRBV5-1 to TRBJ2-7; tentatively, D is TRBD2 (6 bases). V lost 4 bases and J 0 bases, leaving 11 bases between the germline ends. CDR3 length: 14 residues. Germline CDR1 SGHRS, CDR2 YFSETQ.

The gene calls are TRBV7-9 and TRBJ1-6; D is undetermined. Per germline, CDR1 SEHNR and CDR2 FQNEAQ (reference sequence). Trimming removed 1 base from V and 13 bases from J, with 8 bases in between. The CDR3 is 12 residues long. The CDR3 here is CASSLGSGPLHF. As DNA, the CDR3 is TGTGCCAGCAGCTTAGGTAGTGGTCCCCTCCACTTT.

This chain connects TRBV7-6 to TRBJ2-5; the D is unclear. This CDR3 contains 17 residues. The V gene's germline CDR1 is SGHVS and CDR2 FNYEAQ. Trimming stripped 2 bases from V and 6 bases from J, with 22 bases between. CDR3 protein: CASSLSQETVDRKTQYF. CDR3 DNA: TGTGCCAGCAGCTTATCGCAGGAGACCGTAGATAGGAAGACCCAGTACTTC.

V and J are TRBV10-3 and TRBJ2-5; 9 nucleotides match TRBD1. The ends lost 4 bases at V and 5 bases at J; junction bases unmatched: 2. Germline V lookup: CDR1 ENHRY, CDR2 SYGVKD. The CDR3 covers 13 residues. CDR3 bases: TGTGCCATCAGTGGAGGGACAGGGGAGACCCAGTACTTC. Protein product: CAISGGTGETQYF.

This chain links TRBV5-4 with TRBJ1-1; D possibly corresponds to TRBD1 (5 bases). Trimming stripped 3 bases from V and 0 bases from J, with 9 bases between. CDR3 length equals 14 residues. Germline CDR1 reads SGHNT; CDR2 reads YYREEE (reference sequence). The CDR3 here is CASSSGLMNTEAFF. The DNA of the CDR3 is TGTGCCAGCAGCTCGGGACTCATGAACACTGAAGCTTTCTTT.

The chain recombines TRBV6-5 with TRBJ2-7, with 7 bases identical to TRBD2. V was clipped by 6 bases and J by 6 bases; unmatched bases: 8. This CDR3 spans 13 amino acids. The germline CDR1 and CDR2 sequences are MNHEY and SVGAGI. CDR3 protein: CASRAGSGTEQYF. CDR3 nucleotides: TGTGCCAGCAGGGCCGGGAGCGGGACCGAGCAGTACTTC.

This chain uses TRBV29-1 with TRBJ1-2; unclear D gene. V was cut by 2 bases and J by 7 bases, with 5 bases left in between. In germline, CDR1 is SQVTM, CDR2 ANQGSEA. This CDR3 comprises 10 residues. The CDR3 here is CSVERSGYTF. As DNA, the CDR3 is TGCAGCGTTGAAAGGTCTGGCTACACCTTC. Complete variable domain (other parts from reference TRBV29-1 and TRBJ1-2): SAVISQKPSRDICQRGTSLTIQCQVDSQVTMMFWYRQQPGQSLTLIATANQGSEATYESGFVIDKFPISRPNLTFSTLTVSNMSPEDSSIYLCSVERSGYTFGSGTRLTVV.

The chain links TRBV19 to TRBJ1-2, with 9 bases that match TRBD1. The V segment lost 9 bases and the J segment 0 bases; nucleotides outside the gene matches: 8. In germline, CDR1 is LNHDA, CDR2 SQIVND (reference sequence). The CDR3 runs 15 residues. The CDR3 is CARNSQGAANYGYTF. The DNA of the CDR3 is TGTGCCAGAAACTCACAGGGGGCGGCTAACTATGGCTACACCTTC.

The chain joins TRBV21-1 to TRBJ2-1. TRBV21-1 is tagged as a pseudogene. CDR3 length: 18 residues. The CDR3 bases are TGTGCCAGCAGCAAAGAGGGGCCCGGGGTAACCTCCTACAATGAGCAGTTCTTC. Amino acid sequence: CASSKEGPGVTSYNEQFF.

V usage is TRBV10-3 and J usage is TRBJ2-2; a possible D gene is TRBD1 (5 bases). Germline V gene lookup returns CDR1 ENHRY and CDR2 SYGVKD. Trimming stripped 6 bases from V and 3 bases from J, with 11 bases between. The CDR3 is 14 amino acids. This CDR3 reads CAIRSVRDTGELFF. The CDR3 region has the DNA TGTGCCATCAGGTCTGTCAGGGACACCGGGGAGCTGTTTTTT.